These 27 T cell receptor beta chains were all obtained from the same sample, sequenced in a study of T-cell reconstitution after alpha-beta-depleted transplantation in children. During its preparation, the TCRbeta library received unique molecular identifiers. MiXCR, applied by TCRdb to the PCR reads, yields one record per CDR3 protein. The sample consists of about 340,000 distinct CDR3 sequences, 10% of them appearing once. The starting material was PBMCs from the stem cell graft donor, obtained from the stem cell graft. These receptors originate from a human donor who donated a stem cell graft to a child with acute lymphoblastic leukemia.

This clonotype was seen a few times. This chain connects TRBV10-1 to TRBJ2-7; D uncertain. The V end lost 0 bases, the J end lost 1 base, and 7 bases lay between the germline ends. CDR3 length: 14 residues. Germline lookup yields CDR1 WNHNN and CDR2 SYGVQD (reference sequence). CDR3 in DNA: TGCGCCAGCAGTGAGTCAGGCGGTTCCTACGAGCAGTACTTC. Translating gives CASSESGGSYEQYF.

This clonotype was seen a few times. V usage is TRBV4-1 and J usage is TRBJ2-7, with unresolved D. The germline CDR1 and CDR2 sequences are MGHRA and YSYEKL. The CDR3 loop spans 13 amino acids. V lost 2 bases and J lost 0, with 5 bases in between. The CDR3 region has the DNA TGCGCCAGCAGCCAAACGGACTCCTACGAGCAGTACTTC. Translating it yields CASSQTDSYEQYF.

This clonotype was recorded many times. The chain employs TRBV12-3 or TRBV12-4 and TRBJ1-5; D uncertain. The CDR3 covers 15 residues. V lost 3 bases to trimming and J lost 2 bases, with 11 bases between them. CDR3: CASSLASGGNQPQHF. CDR3 coding DNA: TGTGCCAGCAGTTTGGCTTCTGGGGGCAATCAGCCCCAGCATTTT.

This clonotype was seen ten or more times. CDR3: CASSLETGHVDEQYF. For the CDR3, the DNA is TGCGCCAGCAGCTTGGAGACGGGACATGTTGACGAGCAGTACTTC. The chain links TRBV5-1 to TRBJ2-7; weak D call: TRBD1 (6 bases). The CDR3 contains 15 residues. The V end was cut by 0 bases, the J end by 5 bases, with 15 bases between. CDR1 and CDR2 (germline): SGHRS, YFSETQ.

This chain links TRBV6-5 with TRBJ2-1; D gene uncertain. Germline CDR1 MNHEY, CDR2 SVGAGI. The CDR3 length is 14 residues. Trimming removed 2 bases from V and 0 bases from J, with 5 bases in between. CDR3 sequence (DNA): TGTGCCAGCAGTTACGAGAGCTCCTACAATGAGCAGTTCTTC. Translated, it gives CASSYESSYNEQFF.

This clonotype occurred many times. This sequence joins TRBV6-2 or TRBV6-3 and TRBJ2-2; D is uncertain. This CDR3 is built from 13 residues. V lost 2 bases and J 8 bases, leaving 9 bases between the germline ends. CDR1 and CDR2 from the germline V gene are MNHEY and SVGEGT. The CDR3 DNA is TGTGCCAGCAGTTACCAGGTGATAGGGGAGCTGTTTTTT. The encoded protein is CASSYQVIGELFF.

The V and J genes are TRBV12-3 or TRBV12-4 and TRBJ1-3, with D unclear. The CDR3 runs to 16 residues. V gave up 1 base and J gave up 0 bases, with 10 bases separating them. The CDR3 DNA reads TGTGCCAGCAGTTTAGGCGGTCCTACCTCTGGAAACACCATATATTTT. Translation: CASSLGGPTSGNTIYF.

This clonotype has a count of ten or more. V and J are TRBV12-3 or TRBV12-4 and TRBJ2-1, with TRBD2 matching 13 bases. The CDR3 covers 20 residues. With 3 bases clipped from V and 0 bases from J, the junction kept 11 bases outside the gene matches. The CDR3 nucleotides are TGTGCCAGCAGTTTCCTCATGACTAGCGGGAGGACGAGCTCCTACAATGAGCAGTTCTTC. Its protein product is CASSFLMTSGRTSSYNEQFF.

This clonotype was seen many times. The chain joins TRBV28 to TRBJ1-4; 9 nucleotides line up with TRBD1. V dropped 5 bases and J dropped 8; count of bases not matched to a gene: 9. The CDR3 is made up of 15 amino acids. CDR1 MDHEN and CDR2 SYDVKM come from the germline V gene. The DNA for the CDR3 is TGTGCCAGCAGTGCACCGGGACAGGGTTCCGAAAAACTGTTTTTT. Protein sequence: CASSAPGQGSEKLFF.

J is TRBJ2-1 and V is TRBV20-1; D perhaps matches TRBD2 (6 bases). Trimming stripped 5 bases from V and 1 base from J, with 9 bases between. The germline CDR1 and CDR2 sequences are DFQATT and SNEGSKA (reference sequence). The CDR3 has 13 residues. CDR3 in DNA: TGCAGTGCTCCGGGGAGGTCCTACAATGAGCAGTTCTTC. Its protein product is CSAPGRSYNEQFF.

This clonotype was picked up a small number of times. J is TRBJ2-7 and V is TRBV4-3, with D uncertain. Trimming shortened V by 2 bases and J by 0 bases, and 11 bases separated the two germline ends. CDR1 and CDR2 from the germline V gene are LGHNA and YSLEER. The CDR3 contains 15 residues. The CDR3 protein is CASSQTSTSSYEQYF. As DNA, the CDR3 is TGCGCCAGCAGCCAAACATCGACGAGCTCCTACGAGCAGTACTTC.

The gene calls are TRBV2 and TRBJ1-1; unclear D gene. The CDR3 sequence is 15 residues long. Germline CDR1 reads SNHLY; CDR2 reads FYNNEI. Trimming stripped 4 bases from V and 0 bases from J, with 12 bases between. CDR3 nucleotides: TGTGCCAGCAGTGGCGGCGGCGCGATGAACACTGAAGCTTTCTTT. This gives the protein CASSGGGAMNTEAFF.

This clonotype came up a few times. This rearrangement joins TRBV13 to TRBJ2-7; possibly TRBD2 for D (6 bases). In germline, CDR1 is PRHDT, CDR2 FYEKMQ (reference sequence). Trimming cost V 8 bases and J 3 bases, with 14 bases left between them. The CDR3 extends over 13 amino acids. The CDR3 spells CASQTRGLYEQYF. The CDR3 coding sequence is TGTGCCAGCCAGACTAGGGGACTCTACGAGCAGTACTTC. Looking up the rest from reference TRBV13 and TRBJ2-7 gives the full variable domain: AAGVIQSPRHLIKEKRETATLKCYPIPRHDTVYWYQQGPGQDPQFLISFYEKMQSDKGSIPDRFSAQQFSDYHSELNMSSLELGDSALYFCASQTRGLYEQYFGPGTRLTVT.

This chain links TRBV7-8 with TRBJ2-7; D not certain. There are 16 residues in the CDR3. CDR1 is SGHVS and CDR2 is FQNEAQ in the germline V gene. Trimming shortened V by 1 base and J by 3 bases, and 16 bases separated the two germline ends. Here the CDR3 reads CASSLGDKFVVYEQYF. Written as DNA, the CDR3 is TGTGCCAGCAGCTTAGGGGATAAGTTTGTGGTCTACGAGCAGTACTTC.

This clonotype came up a few times. J is TRBJ1-1 and V is TRBV20-1; tentative D call: TRBD1 (6 bases). V lost 6 bases and J lost 3, with 11 bases in between. In germline, CDR1 is DFQATT, CDR2 SNEGSKA (reference sequence). This CDR3 has 12 residues. The CDR3 nucleotides read TGCAGTGCAACAAGGACAGACACTGAAGCTTTCTTT. It encodes CSATRTDTEAFF.

This sequence joins TRBV24-1 and TRBJ1-2; D possibly corresponds to TRBD1 (5 bases). The V and J ends lost 4 bases and 4 bases respectively, with 12 bases between them. The CDR3 loop spans 14 amino acids. Germline V gene sequence: CDR1 KGHDR, CDR2 SFDVKD. CDR3 in DNA: TGTGCCACCAGTGACACGGGACTGATCTATGGCTACACCTTC. Protein product: CATSDTGLIYGYTF.

In this sample, this clonotype turned up a few times. The chain is built from TRBV2 and TRBJ2-6; either TRBD1 or TRBD2 may fit D (5 bases each). This CDR3 has 14 amino acids. Trimming removed 6 bases at V and 1 base at J, with 7 bases between. CDR1 is SNHLY, CDR2 FYNNEI, per germline. For the CDR3, the DNA is TGTGCCAGCAGCGGGGCATCTGGGGCCAACGTCCTGACTTTC. Protein product: CASSGASGANVLTF.

This clonotype was detected many times. The rearrangement uses TRBV9 and TRBJ2-5; 7 bases are a match to TRBD2. CDR1 and CDR2 (germline): SGDLS, YYNGEE. The V gene end was trimmed by 4 bases and the J gene end by 5 bases; junction bases not matched to a gene: 5. CDR3 length: 13 amino acids. In nucleotides, the CDR3 is TGTGCCAGCAGCCCGGGGGGTAGGGAGACCCAGTACTTC. Protein product: CASSPGGRETQYF.

The chain employs TRBV5-5 and TRBJ2-5, with 8 nucleotides matching TRBD2. V shed 2 bases, J shed 3 bases, and the junction held 3 bases outside the gene matches. In germline, CDR1 is SGHKS, CDR2 YYEKEE (reference sequence). The CDR3 is 14 amino acids. CDR3 in amino acids: CASSFPGLEETQYF. Here the CDR3 DNA reads TGTGCCAGCAGCTTCCCGGGACTAGAAGAGACCCAGTACTTC. Full variable domain (rest looked up from reference TRBV5-5 and TRBJ2-5): DAGVTQSPTHLIKTRGQQVTLRCSPISGHKSVSWYQQVLGQGPQFIFQYYEKEERGRGNFPDRFSARQFPNYSSELNVNALLLGDSALYLCASSFPGLEETQYFGPGTRLLVL.

DNA for the CDR3: TGTGCCAGCAGCCAGGATTGGGAAGCCGGGGACTACGAGCAGTACTTC. Its protein product is CASSQDWEAGDYEQYF. The V call is TRBV4-2, the J call TRBJ2-7; a possible D gene is TRBD2 (5 bases). In germline, CDR1 is LGHNA, CDR2 YNFKEQ. The V and J ends lost 3 bases and 3 bases respectively, with 18 bases between them. The CDR3 has 16 amino acids.

This clonotype was found many times. DNA for the CDR3: TGTGCCAGCAGGCTATCCGGGGCCTACAATGAGCAGTTCTTC. Amino acid sequence: CASRLSGAYNEQFF. This chain uses TRBV27 with TRBJ2-1; weak D call: TRBD2 (5 bases). V lost 6 bases and J 2 bases, leaving 11 bases between the germline ends. Germline V gives CDR1 MNHEY, CDR2 SMNVEV (reference sequence). The CDR3 contains 14 residues.

The chain has TRBV6-2 or TRBV6-3 and TRBJ2-7; D ambiguous. Between the trimmed V and J ends, which lost 0 bases and 3 bases, there was a span of 6 bases. Germline V lookup: CDR1 MNHEY, CDR2 SVGEGT. The CDR3 runs 13 residues. The CDR3: CASSYSDGYEQYF. In DNA form, the CDR3 reads TGTGCCAGCAGTTACTCCGACGGCTACGAGCAGTACTTC.

The chain uses TRBV12-3 or TRBV12-4 and TRBJ2-1; TRBD2 aligns across 7 bases. The CDR3 is 17 residues long. Trimming at V came to 4 bases and at J to 11 bases, leaving 20 bases not matched to a gene. CDR3 region: CASSWGGGGSSRNKQFF. The CDR3 DNA reads as TGTGCCAGCAGTTGGGGCGGCGGCGGGAGTTCGAGGAATAAGCAGTTCTTC.

This clonotype has just a few counts. CDR3 coding DNA: TGCAGTGCTAGGGACCCCGTACGCGTCACTGAAGCTTTCTTT. Translation: CSARDPVRVTEAFF. V is TRBV20-1 and J is TRBJ1-1; D ambiguous. There are 14 residues in the CDR3. CDR1 DFQATT and CDR2 SNEGSKA come from the germline V gene (reference sequence). V dropped 3 bases and J dropped 4 bases, with 15 bases sitting between them.

The rearrangement joins TRBV7-6 to TRBJ2-4; the D gene is possibly TRBD2 (5 bases). Germline V gives CDR1 SGHVS, CDR2 FNYEAQ. V was pared by 0 bases and J by 8 bases, with 11 bases between. CDR3 length: 14 residues. The CDR3 is CASSLAGEGDIQYF. CDR3 bases: TGTGCCAGCAGCTTAGCGGGAGAAGGCGACATTCAGTACTTC. The full variable domain, with the rest looked up from reference TRBV7-6 and TRBJ2-4, is GAGVSQSPRYKVTKRGQDVALRCDPISGHVSLYWYRQALGQGPEFLTYFNYEAQQDKSGLPNDRFSAERPEGSISTLTIQRTEQRDSAMYRCASSLAGEGDIQYFGAGTRLSVL.

The table lists this clonotype with a few counts. The chain joins TRBV27 to TRBJ1-1; unclear D gene. Trimming removed 9 bases at V and 4 bases at J, with 12 bases between. Germline loops: CDR1 MNHEY, CDR2 SMNVEV (reference sequence). The CDR3 runs 12 residues. The CDR3, as DNA: TGTGCCAGTAGGGAGGCAGGCACTGAAGCTTTCTTT. Amino acid sequence: CASREAGTEAFF.

This chain joins TRBV5-1 and TRBJ2-1, with 12 bases aligning to TRBD2. Trimming took 3 bases from V and 1 from J; bases not matched to a gene: 5. The germline V gene encodes CDR1 SGHRS and CDR2 YFSETQ. This CDR3 region has 17 residues. CDR3 in amino acids: CASSYGLAGLSYNEQFF. The DNA for the CDR3 is TGCGCCAGCAGCTACGGACTAGCGGGACTGTCCTACAATGAGCAGTTCTTC.